The entry that follows covers one T cell receptor beta chain sequence. Its antigen is unknown. The CDR3 extends over 14 amino acids. With V trimmed by 6 bases and J by 6 bases, 5 bases remained unmatched. Per the germline V gene, CDR1 is MNHEY and CDR2 is SMNVEV (reference sequence). Measured with immunoSEQ multiplex PCR; TCRdb has only the in-frame clones, and not every one. The data contain about 79,000 clones, roughly 86% of them singletons. The data derive from a study of T cells in localized non-small cell lung cancer. The study's findings and limits: In adjacent lung, a median around 57 of the top 100 tumor clones were found. In uninvolved adjacent lung, T cell clonality reached its highest value, exceeding tumor. Sequencing involved a lone tumor region, leaving heterogeneity possible.

The chain recombines TRBV27 with TRBJ1-5, with 10 bases aligning to TRBD1. The receptor's source is a female donor over 55 with stage I lung adenocarcinoma. This specimen consisted of peripheral blood, obtained before any cancer treatment. CDR3 nucleotide sequence: TGTGCCAGCAGCTGGGACAGGGGCGGTCAGCCCCAGCATTTT. The encoded protein is CASSWDRGGQPQHF.